This T cell receptor (beta chain) was observed in a study of blood T cell repertoires in COVID-19. This table comes from immunoSEQ multiplex PCR, and its TCRdb copy is limited to in-frame clones, with some not included. Counted here are 55,000 to 70,000 clones, 82% occurring once; the ten biggest clones make up around a fifth. Germline V gene sequence: CDR1 SGHVS, CDR2 FNYEAQ. The CDR3 spans 14 residues. V lost 4 bases and J 1 base, leaving 10 bases between the germline ends. Specimen: peripheral blood. The TCR originated in a woman in her fifties or sixties with acute or convalescent COVID-19. The chain recombines TRBV7-6 with TRBJ1-2, with a possible D match to TRBD1 (6 bases). The CDR3 region is CASSSGRGNYGYTF. The CDR3 region has the DNA TGTGCCAGCAGCTCTGGCAGGGGTAACTATGGCTACACCTTC.